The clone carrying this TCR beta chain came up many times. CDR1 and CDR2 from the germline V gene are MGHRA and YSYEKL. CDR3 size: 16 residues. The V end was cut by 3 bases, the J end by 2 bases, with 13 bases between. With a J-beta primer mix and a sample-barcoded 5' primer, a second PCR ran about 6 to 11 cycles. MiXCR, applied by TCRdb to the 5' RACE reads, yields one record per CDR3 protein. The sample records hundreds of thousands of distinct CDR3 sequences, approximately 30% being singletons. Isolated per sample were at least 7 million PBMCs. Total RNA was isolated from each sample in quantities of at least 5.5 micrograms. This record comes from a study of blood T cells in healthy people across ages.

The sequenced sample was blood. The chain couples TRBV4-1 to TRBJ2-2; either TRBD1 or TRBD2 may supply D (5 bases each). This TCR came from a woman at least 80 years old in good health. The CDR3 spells CASSHGAGLNTGELFF. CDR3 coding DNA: TGCGCCAGCAGCCACGGGGCCGGCCTCAACACCGGGGAGCTGTTTTTT.